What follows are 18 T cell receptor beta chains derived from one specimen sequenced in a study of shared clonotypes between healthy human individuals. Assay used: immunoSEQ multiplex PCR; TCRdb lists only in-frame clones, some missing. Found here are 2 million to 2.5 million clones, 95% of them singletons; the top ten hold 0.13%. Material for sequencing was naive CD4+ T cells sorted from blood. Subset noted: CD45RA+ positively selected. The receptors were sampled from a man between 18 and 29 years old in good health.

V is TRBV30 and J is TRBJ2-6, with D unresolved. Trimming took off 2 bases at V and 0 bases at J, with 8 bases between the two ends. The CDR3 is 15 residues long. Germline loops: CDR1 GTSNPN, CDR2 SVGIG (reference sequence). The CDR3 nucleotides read TGTGCCTGGAGTTTGGAAAGCTCTGGGGCCAACGTCCTGACTTTC. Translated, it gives CAWSLESSGANVLTF.

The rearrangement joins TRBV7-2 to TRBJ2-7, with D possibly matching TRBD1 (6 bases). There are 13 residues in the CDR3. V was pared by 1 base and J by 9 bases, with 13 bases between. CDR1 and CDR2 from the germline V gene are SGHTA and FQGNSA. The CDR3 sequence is CASSLELGAWQYF. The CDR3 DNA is TGTGCCAGCAGCTTAGAATTGGGGGCGTGGCAGTACTTC.

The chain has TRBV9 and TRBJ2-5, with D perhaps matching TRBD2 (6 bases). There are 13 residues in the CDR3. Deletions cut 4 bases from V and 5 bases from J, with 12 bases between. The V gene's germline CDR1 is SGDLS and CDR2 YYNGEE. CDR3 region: CASSSPGGETQYF. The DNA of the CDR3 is TGTGCCAGCAGCTCCCCTGGAGGGGAGACCCAGTACTTC. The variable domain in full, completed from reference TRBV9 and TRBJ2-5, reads DSGVTQTPKHLITATGQRVTLRCSPRSGDLSVYWYQQSLDQGLQFLIQYYNGEERAKGNILERFSAQQFPDLHSELNLSSLELGDSALYFCASSSPGGETQYFGPGTRLLVL.

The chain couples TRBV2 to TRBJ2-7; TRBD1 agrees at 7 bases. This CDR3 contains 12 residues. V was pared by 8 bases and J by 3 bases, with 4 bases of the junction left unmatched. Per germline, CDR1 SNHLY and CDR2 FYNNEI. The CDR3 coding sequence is TGTGCCAGCTCCTACAGGGGCTACGAGCAGTACTTC. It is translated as CASSYRGYEQYF.

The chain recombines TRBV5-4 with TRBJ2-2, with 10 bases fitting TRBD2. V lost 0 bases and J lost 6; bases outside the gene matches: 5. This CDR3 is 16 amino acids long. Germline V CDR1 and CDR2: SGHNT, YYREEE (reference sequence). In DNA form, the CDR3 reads TGTGCCAGCAGCTTGGGTTTCGGGACTAGCGCCGGGGAGCTGTTTTTT. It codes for CASSLGFGTSAGELFF.

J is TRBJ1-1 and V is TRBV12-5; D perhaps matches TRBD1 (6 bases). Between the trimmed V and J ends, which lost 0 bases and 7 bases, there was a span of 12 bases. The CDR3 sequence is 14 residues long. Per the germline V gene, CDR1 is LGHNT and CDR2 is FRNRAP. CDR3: CASGLVPGEGEAFF. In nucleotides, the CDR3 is TGTGCTAGTGGTTTGGTACCAGGGGAGGGTGAAGCTTTCTTT.

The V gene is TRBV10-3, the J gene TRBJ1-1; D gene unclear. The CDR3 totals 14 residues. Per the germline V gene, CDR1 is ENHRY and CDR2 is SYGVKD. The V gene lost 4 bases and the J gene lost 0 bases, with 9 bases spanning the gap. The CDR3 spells CAISARTVNTEAFF. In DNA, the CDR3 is TGTGCCATCAGTGCTAGGACGGTGAACACTGAAGCTTTCTTT.

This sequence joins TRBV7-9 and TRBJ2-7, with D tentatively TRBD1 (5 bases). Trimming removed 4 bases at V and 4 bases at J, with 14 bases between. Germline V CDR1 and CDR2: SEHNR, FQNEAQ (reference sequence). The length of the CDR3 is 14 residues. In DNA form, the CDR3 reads TGTGCCAGCAGCTCTTGGGGCCAGAATTACGAGCAGTACTTC. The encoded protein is CASSSWGQNYEQYF.

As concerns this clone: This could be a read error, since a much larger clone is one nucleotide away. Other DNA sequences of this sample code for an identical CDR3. CDR3 bases: TGTGCCAGCACCCTTCAAGAGACCCAGTACTTC. Residues: CASTLQETQYF. V usage is TRBV7-9 and J usage is TRBJ2-5; no clear D gene. The CDR3 has 11 amino acids. V was pared by 7 bases and J by 2 bases, with 5 bases between. CDR1 is SEHNR, CDR2 FQNEAQ, per germline (reference sequence).

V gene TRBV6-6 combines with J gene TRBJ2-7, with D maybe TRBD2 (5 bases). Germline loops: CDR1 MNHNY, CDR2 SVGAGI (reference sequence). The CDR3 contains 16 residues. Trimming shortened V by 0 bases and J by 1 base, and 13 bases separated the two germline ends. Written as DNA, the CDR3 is TGTGCCAGCAGTTACTCTGGTGGGAGTGGGTCCTACGAGCAGTACTTC. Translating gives CASSYSGGSGSYEQYF.

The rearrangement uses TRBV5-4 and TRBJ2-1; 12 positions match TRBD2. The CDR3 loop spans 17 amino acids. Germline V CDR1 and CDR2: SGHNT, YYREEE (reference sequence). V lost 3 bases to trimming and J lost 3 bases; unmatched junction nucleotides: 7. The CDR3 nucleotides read TGTGCCAGCAGCTCGAGAGGACTAGCGGGGATCTACAATGAGCAGTTCTTC. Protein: CASSSRGLAGIYNEQFF. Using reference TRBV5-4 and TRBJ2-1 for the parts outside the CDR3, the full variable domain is ETGVTQSPTHLIKTRGQQVTLRCSSQSGHNTVSWYQQALGQGPQFIFQYYREEENGRGNFPPRFSGLQFPNYSSELNVNALELDDSALYLCASSSRGLAGIYNEQFFGPGTRLTVL.

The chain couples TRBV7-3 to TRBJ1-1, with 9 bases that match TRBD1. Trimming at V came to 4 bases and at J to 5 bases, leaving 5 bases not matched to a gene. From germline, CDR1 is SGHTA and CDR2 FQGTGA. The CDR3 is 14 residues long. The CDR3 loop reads CASSSRQGGTEAFF. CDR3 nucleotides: TGTGCCAGCAGCTCCAGACAGGGGGGAACTGAAGCTTTCTTT.

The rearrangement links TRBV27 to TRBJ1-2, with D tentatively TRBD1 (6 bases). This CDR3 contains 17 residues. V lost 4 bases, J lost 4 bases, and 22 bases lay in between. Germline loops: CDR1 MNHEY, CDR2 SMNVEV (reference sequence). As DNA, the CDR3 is TGTGCCAGCAGTTCGACAAATCTTCAGGGGACCCGCTATGGCTACACCTTC. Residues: CASSSTNLQGTRYGYTF.

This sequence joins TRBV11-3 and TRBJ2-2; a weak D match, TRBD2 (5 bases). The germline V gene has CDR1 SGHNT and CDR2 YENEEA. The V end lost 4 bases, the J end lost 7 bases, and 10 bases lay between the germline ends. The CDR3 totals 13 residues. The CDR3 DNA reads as TGTGCCAGCAGCTCGGACTTAGGCGGGGAGCTGTTTTTT. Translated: CASSSDLGGELFF.

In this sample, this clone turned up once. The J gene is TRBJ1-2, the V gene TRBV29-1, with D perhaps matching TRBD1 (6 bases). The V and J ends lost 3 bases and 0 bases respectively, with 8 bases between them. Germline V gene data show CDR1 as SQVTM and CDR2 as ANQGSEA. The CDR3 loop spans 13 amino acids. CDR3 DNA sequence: TGCAGCGTTGAGGACAGATCTAACTATGGCTACACCTTC. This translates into CSVEDRSNYGYTF.

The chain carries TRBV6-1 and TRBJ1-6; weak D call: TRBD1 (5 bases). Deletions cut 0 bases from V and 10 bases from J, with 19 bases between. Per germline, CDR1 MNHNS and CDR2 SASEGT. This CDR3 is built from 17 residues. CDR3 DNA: TGTGCCAGCAGTGAAGCCAGGGTCGGGCGGCCGGGATCACCCCTCCACTTT. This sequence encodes CASSEARVGRPGSPLHF.

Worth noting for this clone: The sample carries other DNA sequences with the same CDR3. CDR3 sequence (DNA): TGTGCCAGCAGGGGGGAGACTAATGAAAAACTGTTTTTT. It is translated as CASRGETNEKLFF. The chain uses TRBV2 and TRBJ1-4; D is possibly TRBD1 (5 bases). Germline V gene data show CDR1 as SNHLY and CDR2 as FYNNEI. With 6 bases removed from V and 2 bases from J, the gap between germline ends came to 7 bases. The CDR3 extends over 13 amino acids.

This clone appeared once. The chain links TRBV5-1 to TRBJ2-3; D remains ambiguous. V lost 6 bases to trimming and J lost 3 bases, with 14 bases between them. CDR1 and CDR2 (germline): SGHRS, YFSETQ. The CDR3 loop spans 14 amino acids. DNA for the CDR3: TGCGCCAGCAAGATTAACCCAGTTACAGATACGCAGTATTTT. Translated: CASKINPVTDTQYF.